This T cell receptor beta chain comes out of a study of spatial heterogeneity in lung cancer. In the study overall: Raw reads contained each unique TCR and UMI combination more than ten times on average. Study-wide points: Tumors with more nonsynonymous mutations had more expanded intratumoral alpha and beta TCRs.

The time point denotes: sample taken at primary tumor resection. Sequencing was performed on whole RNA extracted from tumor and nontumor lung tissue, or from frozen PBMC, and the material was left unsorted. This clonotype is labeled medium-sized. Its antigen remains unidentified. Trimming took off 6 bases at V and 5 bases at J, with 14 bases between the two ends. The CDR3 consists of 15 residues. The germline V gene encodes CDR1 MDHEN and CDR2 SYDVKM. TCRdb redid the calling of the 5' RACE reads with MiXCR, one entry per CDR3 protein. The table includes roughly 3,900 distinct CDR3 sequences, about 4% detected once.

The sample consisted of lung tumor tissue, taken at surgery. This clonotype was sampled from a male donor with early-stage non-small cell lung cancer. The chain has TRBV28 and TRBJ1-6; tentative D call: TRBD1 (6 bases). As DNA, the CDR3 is TGTGCCAGCAGCCCACCAACAGGGAATAATTCACCCCTCCACTTT. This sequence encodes CASSPPTGNNSPLHF.